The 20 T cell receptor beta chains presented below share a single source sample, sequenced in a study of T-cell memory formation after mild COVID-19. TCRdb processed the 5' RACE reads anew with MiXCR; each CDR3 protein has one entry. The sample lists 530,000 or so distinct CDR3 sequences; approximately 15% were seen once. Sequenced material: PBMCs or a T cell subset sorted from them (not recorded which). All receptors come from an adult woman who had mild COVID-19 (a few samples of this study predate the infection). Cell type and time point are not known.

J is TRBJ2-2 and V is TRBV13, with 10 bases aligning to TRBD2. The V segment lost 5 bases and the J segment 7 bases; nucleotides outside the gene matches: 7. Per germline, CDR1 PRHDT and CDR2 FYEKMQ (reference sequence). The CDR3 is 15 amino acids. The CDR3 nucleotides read TGTGCCAGCAGCACTAGCGGGGCCGAGGGCGGGGAGCTGTTTTTT. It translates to CASSTSGAEGGELFF.

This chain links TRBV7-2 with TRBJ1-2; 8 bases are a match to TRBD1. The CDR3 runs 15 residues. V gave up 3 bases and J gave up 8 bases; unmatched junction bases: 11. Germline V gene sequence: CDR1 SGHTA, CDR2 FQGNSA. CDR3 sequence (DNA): TGTGCCAGCAGCTTCGACAGGGGACTTAATACGGGCTACACCTTC. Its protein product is CASSFDRGLNTGYTF.

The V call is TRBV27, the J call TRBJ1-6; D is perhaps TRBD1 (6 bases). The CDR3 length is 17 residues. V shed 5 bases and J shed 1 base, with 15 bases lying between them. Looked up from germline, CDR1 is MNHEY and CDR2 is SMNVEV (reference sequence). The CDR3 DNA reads TGTGCCAGCAGTCTCGGCTACAGGGAATCCTATAATTCACCCCTCCACTTT. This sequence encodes CASSLGYRESYNSPLHF.

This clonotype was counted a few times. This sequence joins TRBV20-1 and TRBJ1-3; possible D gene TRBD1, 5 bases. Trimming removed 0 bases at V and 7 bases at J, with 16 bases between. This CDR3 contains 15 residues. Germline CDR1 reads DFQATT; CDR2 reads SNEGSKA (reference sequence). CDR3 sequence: CSARDAGPLANTIYF. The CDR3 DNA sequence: TGCAGTGCTAGAGACGCGGGACCGCTCGCTAACACCATATATTTT.

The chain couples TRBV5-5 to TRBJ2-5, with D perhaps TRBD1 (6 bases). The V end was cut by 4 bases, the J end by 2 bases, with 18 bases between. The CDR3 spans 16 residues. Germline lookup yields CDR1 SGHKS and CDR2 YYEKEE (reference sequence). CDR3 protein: CASSTPLQGRQETQYF. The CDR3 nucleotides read TGTGCCAGCAGCACGCCCCTCCAGGGGCGACAAGAGACCCAGTACTTC.

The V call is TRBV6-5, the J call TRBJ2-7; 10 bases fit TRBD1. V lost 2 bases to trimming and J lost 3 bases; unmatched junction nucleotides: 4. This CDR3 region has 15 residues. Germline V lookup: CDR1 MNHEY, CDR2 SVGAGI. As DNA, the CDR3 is TGTGCCAGCAGTTACACCGGGACAGGGGACTACGAGCAGTACTTC. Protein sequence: CASSYTGTGDYEQYF.

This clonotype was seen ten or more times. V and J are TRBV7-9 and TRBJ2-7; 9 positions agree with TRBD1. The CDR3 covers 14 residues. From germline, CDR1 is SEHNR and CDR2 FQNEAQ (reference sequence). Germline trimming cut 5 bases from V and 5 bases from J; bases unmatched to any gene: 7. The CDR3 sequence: CASSPRDRDHEQYF. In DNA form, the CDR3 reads TGTGCCAGCAGCCCCCGGGACAGGGACCACGAGCAGTACTTC.

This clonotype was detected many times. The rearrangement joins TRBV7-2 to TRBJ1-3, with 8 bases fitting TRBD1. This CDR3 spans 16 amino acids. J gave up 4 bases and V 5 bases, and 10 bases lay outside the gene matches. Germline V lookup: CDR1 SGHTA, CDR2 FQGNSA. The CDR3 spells CASSATGGGRGNTIYF. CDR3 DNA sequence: TGTGCCAGCAGCGCTACAGGGGGTGGCAGAGGAAACACCATATATTTT.

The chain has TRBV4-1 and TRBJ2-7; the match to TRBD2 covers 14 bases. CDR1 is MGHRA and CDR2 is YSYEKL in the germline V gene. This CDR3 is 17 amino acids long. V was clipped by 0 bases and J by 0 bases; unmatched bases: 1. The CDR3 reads CASSQEGLAGASYEQYF. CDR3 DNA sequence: TGCGCCAGCAGCCAAGAGGGACTAGCGGGGGCCTCCTACGAGCAGTACTTC.

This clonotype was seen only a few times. CDR3 nucleotides: TGTGCCAGCAGCTTAAAGGTGTATTCCCGGGACAGAAACTATGGCTACACCTTC. Amino acids: CASSLKVYSRDRNYGYTF. The chain has TRBV7-2 and TRBJ1-2; 7 bases are shared with TRBD1. Unmatched junction bases numbered 14, after V lost 2 bases and J lost 2 bases. This CDR3 is built from 18 residues. CDR1 SGHTA and CDR2 FQGNSA come from the germline V gene.

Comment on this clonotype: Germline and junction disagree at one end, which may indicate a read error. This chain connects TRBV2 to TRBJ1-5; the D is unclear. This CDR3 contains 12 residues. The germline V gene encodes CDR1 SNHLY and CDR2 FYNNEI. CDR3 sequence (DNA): TGTGCCAGCGGTGAAAGCAATCAGCCCCAGCATTTT. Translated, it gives CASGESNQPQHF.

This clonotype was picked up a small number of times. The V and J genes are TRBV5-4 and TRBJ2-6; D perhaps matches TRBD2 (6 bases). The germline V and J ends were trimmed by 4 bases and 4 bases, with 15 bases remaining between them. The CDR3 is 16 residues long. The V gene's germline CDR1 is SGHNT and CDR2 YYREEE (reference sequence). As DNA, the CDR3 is TGTGCCAGCAGCCCGGGACTCTTATTCGGGGCCAACGTCCTGACTTTC. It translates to CASSPGLLFGANVLTF. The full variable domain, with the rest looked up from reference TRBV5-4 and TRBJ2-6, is ETGVTQSPTHLIKTRGQQVTLRCSSQSGHNTVSWYQQALGQGPQFIFQYYREEENGRGNFPPRFSGLQFPNYSSELNVNALELDDSALYLCASSPGLLFGANVLTFGAGSRLTVL.

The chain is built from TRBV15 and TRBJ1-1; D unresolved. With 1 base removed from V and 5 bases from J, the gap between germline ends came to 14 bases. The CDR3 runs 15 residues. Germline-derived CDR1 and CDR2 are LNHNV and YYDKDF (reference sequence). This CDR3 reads CATSRASSPGTEAFF. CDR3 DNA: TGTGCCACCAGCAGAGCGAGCAGCCCCGGGACTGAAGCTTTCTTT.

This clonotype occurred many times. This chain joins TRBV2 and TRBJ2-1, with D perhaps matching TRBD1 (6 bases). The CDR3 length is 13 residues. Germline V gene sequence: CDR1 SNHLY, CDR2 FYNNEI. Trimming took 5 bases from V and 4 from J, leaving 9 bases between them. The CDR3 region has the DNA TGTGCCAGCAGTTCGACAGGTTACAATGAGCAGTTCTTC. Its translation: CASSSTGYNEQFF. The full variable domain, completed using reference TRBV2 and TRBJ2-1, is EPEVTQTPSHQVTQMGQEVILRCVPISNHLYFYWYRQILGQKVEFLVSFYNNEISEKSEIFDDQFSVERPDGSNFTLKIRSTKLEDSAMYFCASSSTGYNEQFFGPGTRLTVL.

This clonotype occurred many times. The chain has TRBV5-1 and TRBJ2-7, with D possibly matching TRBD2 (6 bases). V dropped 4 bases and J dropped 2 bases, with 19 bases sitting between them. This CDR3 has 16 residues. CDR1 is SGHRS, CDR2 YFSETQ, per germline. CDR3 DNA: TGCGCCAGCAGCCCGACGTACGCGGGACTTACCTACGAGCAGTACTTC. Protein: CASSPTYAGLTYEQYF.

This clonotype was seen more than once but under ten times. The chain's CDR3 is CASSQETLSEQYF. In DNA form, the CDR3 reads TGCGCCAGCAGCCAAGAAACCCTGAGTGAGCAGTACTTC. The chain recombines TRBV4-1 with TRBJ2-7, with D unresolved. Germline V gives CDR1 MGHRA, CDR2 YSYEKL. The CDR3 length is 13 residues. V was clipped by 0 bases and J by 7 bases, with 10 bases between them.

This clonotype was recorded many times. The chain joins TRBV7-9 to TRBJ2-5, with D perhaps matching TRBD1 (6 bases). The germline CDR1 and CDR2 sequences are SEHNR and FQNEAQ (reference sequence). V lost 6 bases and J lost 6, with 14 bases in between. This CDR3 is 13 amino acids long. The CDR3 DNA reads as TGTGCCAGCAGGGTACAGGGCTTCCAGACCCAGTACTTC. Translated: CASRVQGFQTQYF.

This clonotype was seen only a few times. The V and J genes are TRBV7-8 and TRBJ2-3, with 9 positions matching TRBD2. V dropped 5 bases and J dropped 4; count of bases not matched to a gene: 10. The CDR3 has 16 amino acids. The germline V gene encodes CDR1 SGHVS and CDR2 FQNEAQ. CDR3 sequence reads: CASSPRRAGGSDTQYF. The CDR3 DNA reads TGTGCCAGCAGCCCCCGGAGAGCGGGAGGCTCAGATACGCAGTATTTT.

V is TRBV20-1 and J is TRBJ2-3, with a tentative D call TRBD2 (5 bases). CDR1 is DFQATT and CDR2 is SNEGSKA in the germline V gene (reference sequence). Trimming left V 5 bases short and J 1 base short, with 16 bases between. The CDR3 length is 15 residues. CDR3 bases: TGCAGTGCTCATATGCCCGTACTAGGCACAGATACGCAGTATTTT. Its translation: CSAHMPVLGTDTQYF.

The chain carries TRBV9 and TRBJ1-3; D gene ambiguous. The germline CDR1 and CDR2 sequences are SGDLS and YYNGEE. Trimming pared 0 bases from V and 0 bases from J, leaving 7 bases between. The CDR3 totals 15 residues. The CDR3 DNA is TGTGCCAGCAGCGTAGACGGAAACTCTGGAAACACCATATATTTT. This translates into CASSVDGNSGNTIYF. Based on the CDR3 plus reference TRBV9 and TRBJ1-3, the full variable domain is DSGVTQTPKHLITATGQRVTLRCSPRSGDLSVYWYQQSLDQGLQFLIQYYNGEERAKGNILERFSAQQFPDLHSELNLSSLELGDSALYFCASSVDGNSGNTIYFGEGSWLTVV.